The rows below give T cell receptor beta chains drawn from one sample of a study of HIV-infected patients and healthy controls. TCRdb re-derived calls from the 5' RACE reads in MiXCR, one entry per CDR3 protein. The data show 15,000 to 20,000 distinct CDR3 sequences, approximately 9.5% seen once. Material: blood. Every receptor here comes from an adult in good health. The conserved cysteine and the conserved F or W are not part of the CDR3 here.

J gene | V gene | CDR3 protein
TRBJ2-7 | TRBV6-5 | ASRTSGSSYEQY
TRBJ2-1 | TRBV7-3 | ASSLSGQISSYNEQF
TRBJ2-7 | TRBV5-1 | ASSGTGEAHEQY
TRBJ2-3 | TRBV6-5 | ASRRTSGRSDTQY
TRBJ1-2 | TRBV18 | ASSPNRQGTTYGYT
TRBJ2-4 | TRBV6-2/TRBV6-3 | ASTRDNAKNIQY
TRBJ2-1 | TRBV20-1 | SASPEHSYNEQF
TRBJ2-3 | TRBV10-2 | ASSRQYTDTQY
TRBJ1-5 | TRBV2 | ASSLGQGDQPQH
TRBJ2-7 | TRBV20-1 | SAFLAVNEQY
TRBJ2-1 | TRBV20-1 | SARSSGRLEEQF
TRBJ2-5 | TRBV20-1 | SATDREETQY
TRBJ1-1 | TRBV28 | ASRVMNTEAF
TRBJ2-5 | TRBV7-9 | ASNQHAPGLVGGRAQY
TRBJ1-2 | TRBV20-1 | SATPGGYGYT
TRBJ2-1 | TRBV5-1 | ASSRSLVDEQF
TRBJ2-5 | TRBV29-1 | SVRTSGEETQY
TRBJ2-2 | TRBV2 | ASSRRGTGELF
TRBJ2-3 | TRBV10-3 | AISEGAQVAGDTQY
TRBJ2-3 | TRBV20-1 | SATLAGGPLDTQY
TRBJ2-6 | TRBV20-1 | SAAGTGFASGANVLT
TRBJ2-5 | TRBV14 | ASSQAPNRAIETQY
TRBJ2-1 | TRBV20-1 | SANGAGQGPNEQF
TRBJ2-3 | TRBV5-6 | ASSLVTSSTDTQY
TRBJ1-5 | TRBV23-1 | ASNHTLRFSNQPQH
TRBJ2-7 | TRBV6-6 | ASSTSGDYEQY
TRBJ2-1 | TRBV5-6 | ASTQRGGTPYNEQF
TRBJ2-7 | TRBV28 | ASSSGLPEGFLESSYEQY
TRBJ2-5 | TRBV29-1 | SVVRETQY
TRBJ2-7 | TRBV9 | ASSAIGTSTEQY
TRBJ2-3 | TRBV7-9 | ASSPRRGASTDTQY
TRBJ1-5 | TRBV5-1 | ASSPGHLNQPQH
TRBJ2-1 | TRBV24-1 | ATSDFPYNEQF
TRBJ2-5 | TRBV20-1 | SARDPSWETQY
TRBJ2-1 | TRBV6-1 | ASSAAGNEQF
TRBJ2-5 | TRBV28 | ASRPRAGGLQETQY
TRBJ2-7 | TRBV29-1 | SVSGTEGEQY
TRBJ2-1 | TRBV3-1 | ASSQLAGTGGNEQF
TRBJ1-1 | TRBV7-9 | ASTGIGGSNTEAF
TRBJ2-7 | TRBV7-6 | ASSLGTSGRSGEQY
TRBJ2-3 | TRBV6-2/TRBV6-3 | ASSDTSGYTDTQY
TRBJ1-1 | TRBV28 | ATAGQMNTEAF
TRBJ2-5 | TRBV7-8 | ASSLVRSTRGETQY
TRBJ2-1 | TRBV27 | ASRGYNEQF
TRBJ2-3 | TRBV12-3/TRBV12-4 | ASSPRSSTDTQY
TRBJ2-3 | TRBV10-3 | ASMQREFTDTQY
TRBJ2-7 | TRBV6-5 | ASSYAGGLGAYEQY
TRBJ1-5 | TRBV29-1 | SVGTGQQNQPQH
TRBJ2-7 | TRBV6-5 | ATGGTGAPEQY
TRBJ2-7 | TRBV18 | ASSRASGAVEQY
TRBJ2-3 | TRBV5-1 | ASSLQGSTDTQY
TRBJ1-1 | TRBV18 | ASSLNGGGTEAF
TRBJ2-2 | TRBV28 | ASSSTGTTNTGELF